Presented here are 20 T cell receptor beta chains from one specimen sequenced in a study of PD-1 blockade in classical Hodgkin lymphoma. Time point described: cycle 4 day 1 (C4D1), after less than seven weeks of nivolumab. Brentuximab vedotin exposure varied, and every patient relapsed after autologous stem cell transplantation. The data were produced by immunoSEQ multiplex PCR, yet TCRdb's version contains in-frame clones alone and is incomplete. The sample yields around 45,000 clones, around 80% seen once. The source was peripheral blood mononuclear cells (PBMCs), collected before the fourth cycle of nivolumab. The receptors come from a human donor with classical Hodgkin lymphoma.

The J gene is TRBJ2-7, the V gene TRBV15, with D perhaps TRBD1 (5 bases). Between the trimmed V and J ends, which lost 0 bases and 7 bases, there was a span of 13 bases. The CDR3 totals 14 residues. In germline, CDR1 is LNHNV, CDR2 YYDKDF (reference sequence). CDR3 sequence reads: CATSRDDGAWEQYF. In nucleotides, the CDR3 is TGTGCCACCAGCAGAGATGATGGGGCTTGGGAGCAGTACTTC.

V usage is TRBV27 and J usage is TRBJ2-1; no firm D call. The CDR3 runs to 18 residues. CDR1 is MNHEY, CDR2 SMNVEV, per germline (reference sequence). The ends were cut back, 2 bases at V and 0 bases at J, with 17 bases in the middle. CDR3: CASSLVASMVASYNEQFF. The CDR3 DNA follows: TGTGCCAGCAGTTTAGTGGCTAGTATGGTTGCCTCCTACAATGAGCAGTTCTTC.

The J gene is TRBJ1-6, the V gene TRBV27; 8 bases align to TRBD1. J lost 3 bases, V lost 5 bases, and 3 bases had no gene match. The germline CDR1 and CDR2 sequences are MNHEY and SMNVEV (reference sequence). The CDR3 loop spans 15 amino acids. The CDR3 DNA reads TGTGCCAGCAGTCCCGGACAGGGCTATAATTCACCCCTCCACTTT. Translation gives CASSPGQGYNSPLHF.

The V and J genes are TRBV7-6 and TRBJ1-5; 9 bases align to TRBD1. In germline, CDR1 is SGHVS, CDR2 FNYEAQ. Trimming took 5 bases from V and 5 from J; bases not matched to a gene: 1. The CDR3 sequence is 13 residues long. CDR3 DNA: TGTGCCAGCAGCGGGGACAGGGATCAGCCCCAGCATTTT. Its protein is CASSGDRDQPQHF. Full variable domain (missing parts from reference TRBV7-6 and TRBJ1-5): GAGVSQSPRYKVTKRGQDVALRCDPISGHVSLYWYRQALGQGPEFLTYFNYEAQQDKSGLPNDRFSAERPEGSISTLTIQRTEQRDSAMYRCASSGDRDQPQHFGDGTRLSIL.

This clone was seen more than once but under ten times. The sample has other DNA sequences that encode this CDR3 too. The chain employs TRBV5-1 and TRBJ1-2, with 7 bases aligning to TRBD1. The V gene's germline CDR1 is SGHRS and CDR2 YFSETQ. The CDR3 is 13 residues long. With 2 bases clipped from V and 4 bases from J, the junction kept 2 bases outside the gene matches. CDR3 amino acids: CASSFDRAYGYTF. CDR3 nucleotide sequence: TGCGCCAGCAGCTTTGACAGGGCCTATGGCTACACCTTC.

This clone has a single count. V is TRBV2 and J is TRBJ2-7; perhaps TRBD2 as D (7 bases). This CDR3 is built from 15 residues. The ends were cut back, 8 bases at V and 2 bases at J, with 19 bases in the middle. The V gene's germline CDR1 is SNHLY and CDR2 FYNNEI. CDR3 nucleotide sequence: TGTGCCAGCGGGGCCAGGGCGGGGGCTCCCTACGAGCAGTACTTC. This sequence encodes CASGARAGAPYEQYF.

This chain uses TRBV30 with TRBJ1-3, with TRBD1 as a possible D gene (6 bases). Trimming pared 1 base from V and 2 bases from J, leaving 12 bases between. CDR3 length equals 15 residues. CDR1 and CDR2 (germline): GTSNPN, SVGIG (reference sequence). This CDR3 is CAWSDWTAPGNTIYF. The CDR3 DNA reads TGTGCCTGGAGTGATTGGACAGCCCCTGGAAACACCATATATTTT.

There are a few counts of this clone. The J gene is TRBJ2-7, the V gene TRBV7-9; TRBD1 matches 9 bases. The CDR3 contains 18 residues. The J segment lost 2 bases and the V segment lost 1 base, leaving 12 bases of the junction unmatched. Germline values: CDR1 SEHNR, CDR2 FQNEAQ (reference sequence). The CDR3 spells CASSLGTGALGWPYEQYF. The CDR3 bases are TGTGCCAGCAGCTTAGGGACAGGGGCTCTCGGTTGGCCCTACGAGCAGTACTTC.

This sequence joins TRBV7-2 and TRBJ2-7, with 8 bases matching TRBD1. Germline V gives CDR1 SGHTA, CDR2 FQGNSA. The CDR3 runs to 14 residues. Trimming at V came to 1 base and at J to 2 bases, leaving 1 base not matched to a gene. The CDR3 is CASSLGTGTYEQYF. In DNA, the CDR3 is TGTGCCAGCAGCTTAGGGACAGGGACCTACGAGCAGTACTTC.

V usage is TRBV5-6 and J usage is TRBJ1-6; D remains ambiguous. In germline, CDR1 is SGHDT, CDR2 YYEEEE. The V and J ends lost 4 bases and 0 bases respectively, with 14 bases between them. The CDR3 is 17 residues long. CDR3 loop: CASSTLTASSYNSPLHF. In nucleotides, the CDR3 is TGTGCCAGCAGCACCCTGACGGCCAGCTCCTATAATTCACCCCTCCACTTT.

The chain carries TRBV6-1 and TRBJ1-4, with TRBD1 identical over 9 bases. Germline V gene data show CDR1 as MNHNS and CDR2 as SASEGT. Losses at the gene ends were 3 bases for V and 8 bases for J; bases not matched to a gene: 10. This CDR3 comprises 16 residues. CDR3 in amino acids: CASSDPETGGFEKLFF. Written as DNA, the CDR3 is TGTGCCAGCAGTGATCCCGAGACAGGGGGGTTCGAAAAACTGTTTTTT.

The chain couples TRBV5-1 to TRBJ2-7; tentative D call: TRBD2 (7 bases). Germline CDR1 SGHRS, CDR2 YFSETQ. Trimming pared 5 bases from V and 7 bases from J, leaving 19 bases between. The CDR3 runs to 14 residues. The CDR3 nucleotides are TGCGCCAGCAGTCCGAGCGGGACATTTGAGGAGCAGTACTTC. This sequence encodes CASSPSGTFEEQYF.

The chain has TRBV21-1 and TRBJ2-1; the table calls TRBD1, which could not be checked here. TRBV21-1 is an annotated pseudogene. The CDR3 is made up of 14 amino acids. In DNA, the CDR3 is TGTGCCAGCAGCCTCCAAGGGGCCGTAAATGAGCAGTTCTTC. It translates to CASSLQGAVNEQFF.

This clone was recorded once. This chain connects TRBV5-5 to TRBJ1-3; D unclear. V lost 0 bases, J lost 3 bases, and 7 bases lay in between. The CDR3 totals 14 residues. Germline CDR1 reads SGHKS; CDR2 reads YYEKEE (reference sequence). The CDR3 sequence is CASSLVQLGNTIYF. The CDR3, as DNA: TGTGCCAGCAGCTTGGTGCAGCTTGGAAACACCATATATTTT.

V usage is TRBV5-1 and J usage is TRBJ2-3; D tentatively reads TRBD1 or TRBD2 (5 bases each). The CDR3 is 16 residues long. In germline, CDR1 is SGHRS, CDR2 YFSETQ. Trimming removed 0 bases at V and 2 bases at J, with 13 bases between. This CDR3 is CASSLALATDTDTQYF. CDR3 bases: TGCGCCAGCAGCTTGGCCTTAGCGACAGACACAGATACGCAGTATTTT. Full variable domain (rest looked up from reference TRBV5-1 and TRBJ2-3): KAGVTQTPRYLIKTRGQQVTLSCSPISGHRSVSWYQQTPGQGLQFLFEYFSETQRNKGNFPGRFSGRQFSNSRSEMNVSTLELGDSALYLCASSLALATDTDTQYFGPGTRLTVL.

The gene calls are TRBV6-6 and TRBJ1-2, with unresolved D. Germline CDR1 is MNHNY and CDR2 is SVGAGI (reference sequence). Trimming shortened V by 0 bases and J by 4 bases, and 12 bases separated the two germline ends. The CDR3 has 15 amino acids. CDR3 nucleotide sequence: TGTGCCAGCAGTTACTCTTATCAAACGGGCTATGGCTACACCTTC. Translation gives CASSYSYQTGYGYTF.

The genes are TRBV14 and TRBJ2-3; the match to TRBD2 covers 9 bases. The junction had 5 bases not matched to a gene; V was cut back by 2 bases and J by 2 bases. The V gene's germline CDR1 is SGHDN and CDR2 FVKESK. The CDR3 sequence is 16 residues long. This CDR3 reads CASSQQRGVDTDTQYF. The CDR3 DNA sequence: TGTGCCAGCAGCCAACAGCGGGGGGTAGACACAGATACGCAGTATTTT.

This clone was seen a few times. V is TRBV10-3 and J is TRBJ1-3; D gene ambiguous. The CDR3 loop spans 15 amino acids. V was pared by 2 bases and J by 5 bases, with 13 bases between. Per germline, CDR1 ENHRY and CDR2 SYGVKD. The chain's CDR3 is CAISEGGFVRNTIYF. Here the CDR3 DNA reads TGTGCCATCAGTGAGGGAGGGTTTGTCAGAAACACCATATATTTT.

As DNA, the CDR3 is TGTGCCAGCAGTTTAATCCTAGGCAATGAGCAGTTCTTC. As protein: CASSLILGNEQFF. This chain uses TRBV27 with TRBJ2-1, with D uncertain. CDR1 MNHEY and CDR2 SMNVEV come from the germline V gene (reference sequence). The CDR3 runs to 13 residues. Trimming cost V 2 bases and J 6 bases, with 8 bases left between them.

This sequence joins TRBV19 and TRBJ1-5, with 7 bases matching TRBD1. Germline loops: CDR1 LNHDA, CDR2 SQIVND (reference sequence). V shed 11 bases and J 2 bases; nucleotides not matched to a gene: 3. This CDR3 comprises 12 residues. The CDR3 sequence: CAGGTGNQPQHF. CDR3 coding DNA: TGTGCCGGCGGGACAGGCAATCAGCCCCAGCATTTT.